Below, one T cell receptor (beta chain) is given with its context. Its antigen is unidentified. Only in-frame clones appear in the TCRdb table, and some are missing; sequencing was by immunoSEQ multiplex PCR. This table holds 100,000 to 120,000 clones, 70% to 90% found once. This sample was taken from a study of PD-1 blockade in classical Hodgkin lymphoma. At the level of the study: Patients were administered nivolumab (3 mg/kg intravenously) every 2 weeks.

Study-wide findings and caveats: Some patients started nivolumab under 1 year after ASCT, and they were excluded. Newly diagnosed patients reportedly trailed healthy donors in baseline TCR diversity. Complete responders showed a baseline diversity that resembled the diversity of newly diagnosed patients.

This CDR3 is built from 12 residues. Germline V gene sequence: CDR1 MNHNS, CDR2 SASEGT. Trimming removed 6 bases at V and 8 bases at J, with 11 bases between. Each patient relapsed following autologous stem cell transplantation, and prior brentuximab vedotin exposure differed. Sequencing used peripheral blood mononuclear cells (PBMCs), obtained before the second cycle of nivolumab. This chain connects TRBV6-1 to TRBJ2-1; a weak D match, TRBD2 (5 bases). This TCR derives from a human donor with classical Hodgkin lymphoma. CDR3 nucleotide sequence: TGTGCCAGCAGGGCGGACTGGTATGAGCAGTTCTTC. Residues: CASRADWYEQFF.